These 9 T cell receptor beta chains were all obtained from the same sample, sequenced in a study of CD8+CD57+ T cells in acquired aplastic anemia. CDR3 and TCR beta VDJ profiling relied on a genomic DNA template. TCRdb redid the calling of the reads with MiXCR, one entry per CDR3 protein. The repertoire holds some 290,000 distinct CDR3 sequences, with 56% as singletons. The sequencing sample was made of sorted CD4+, CD8+, or CD8+CD57+ T cells (not recorded which) from PBMCs. These receptors originate from a human donor with severe aplastic anemia or a healthy control (not recorded which).

The chain employs TRBV20-1 and TRBJ2-3; TRBD1 matches 7 bases. The CDR3 runs to 16 residues. The germline V gene encodes CDR1 DFQATT and CDR2 SNEGSKA (reference sequence). Germline trimming cut 6 bases from V and 2 bases from J; bases unmatched to any gene: 14. The CDR3 bases are TGCAGTGCAACGTCCGGGACAGCCTCCTTCACAGATACGCAGTATTTT. This sequence encodes CSATSGTASFTDTQYF.

V and J are TRBV20-1 and TRBJ2-5; TRBD2 matches at 15 bases. The germline CDR1 and CDR2 sequences are DFQATT and SNEGSKA (reference sequence). This CDR3 spans 16 amino acids. Trimming removed 0 bases from V and 2 bases from J; junction bases left unmatched: 1. CDR3 bases: TGCAGTGCTAGAGATGGGACTAGCGGGGGGCAAGAGACCCAGTACTTC. Translation: CSARDGTSGGQETQYF.

This clonotype was detected many times. The gene calls are TRBV6-5 and TRBJ1-2; 9 positions agree with TRBD1. V lost 1 base and J lost 8; bases outside the gene matches: 8. This CDR3 spans 15 amino acids. Germline CDR1 MNHEY, CDR2 SVGAGI. The CDR3 region is CASSYLKQGAGGYTF. The CDR3 DNA sequence: TGTGCCAGCAGTTACTTAAAACAGGGGGCAGGGGGCTACACCTTC.

This clonotype came up many times. The chain carries TRBV7-8 and TRBJ1-2; D perhaps matches TRBD1 (6 bases). V gave up 5 bases and J gave up 6 bases, with 10 bases separating them. The CDR3 length is 12 residues. Germline V gene lookup returns CDR1 SGHVS and CDR2 FQNEAQ. CDR3 protein: CASSTHRDGYTF. CDR3 in DNA: TGTGCCAGCAGCACCCACAGGGATGGCTACACCTTC.

The chain joins TRBV28 to TRBJ2-1; the match to TRBD2 covers 8 bases. The germline V gene encodes CDR1 MDHEN and CDR2 SYDVKM. Losses at the gene ends were 6 bases for V and 5 bases for J; bases not matched to a gene: 12. CDR3 length: 16 amino acids. The CDR3 region has the DNA TGTGCCAGCAGCTCGCCCAGCGGGGGCGGCGACAATGAGCAGTTCTTC. Encoded protein: CASSSPSGGGDNEQFF.

V usage is TRBV6-1 and J usage is TRBJ2-7, with D hard to call. V gave up 5 bases and J gave up 2 bases, with 16 bases separating them. Germline CDR1 reads MNHNS; CDR2 reads SASEGT. This CDR3 is 15 amino acids long. The CDR3 nucleotides read TGTGCCAGCAGTCCCCCAGGCAGCTTGGCCTACGAGCAGTACTTC. Translating gives CASSPPGSLAYEQYF.

This clonotype was counted only a few times. CDR3 sequence (DNA): TGTGCCAGCAGCACCGGACAGCACTACGAGCAGTACTTC. Its translation is CASSTGQHYEQYF. The V and J genes are TRBV7-9 and TRBJ2-7; TRBD1 might be the D (6 bases). The CDR3 is 13 amino acids. Germline V gene sequence: CDR1 SEHNR, CDR2 FQNEAQ (reference sequence). V was clipped by 5 bases and J by 3 bases, with 11 bases between them.

The CDR3 spells CASTYIPGQVQETQYF. The CDR3 DNA follows: TGTGCCAGCACATATATTCCGGGACAGGTCCAAGAGACCCAGTACTTC. The chain carries TRBV2 and TRBJ2-5; 8 bases agree with TRBD1. Germline assignment: CDR1 SNHLY and CDR2 FYNNEI. CDR3 size: 16 residues. Trimming took 7 bases from V and 1 from J; bases not matched to a gene: 11.

This chain joins TRBV7-9 and TRBJ2-5; 10 bases are shared with TRBD1. Germline values: CDR1 SEHNR, CDR2 FQNEAQ (reference sequence). V was pared by 3 bases and J by 7 bases, with 11 bases of the junction left unmatched. The CDR3 spans 16 residues. CDR3 residues: CASSFDRDRGAGTQYF. The CDR3 coding sequence is TGTGCCAGCAGCTTTGACCGGGACAGGGGCGCTGGGACCCAGTACTTC.